The entry that follows covers one TCR beta chain sequence. As for time point: blood 4 weeks post-SBRT, at nephrectomy. Treatment indicated: 15 Gy SBRT to primary tumor, nephrectomy 4 weeks later. This entry comes from a study of radiation and T cells in renal cell carcinoma. TCRdb's table, derived via immunoSEQ multiplex PCR, lists solely in-frame clones and lacks some. The sample lists roughly 82,000 clones, roughly 87% occurring once. Germline-derived CDR1 and CDR2 are MDHEN and SYDVKM. The CDR3 loop spans 16 amino acids. V was pared by 5 bases and J by 0 bases, with 13 bases between. The origin of this receptor is a woman between 70 and 85 years old with renal cell carcinoma. The J gene is TRBJ1-4, the V gene TRBV28; D might be TRBD1 (5 bases). The source material was blood, sampled from a patient whose treatment included radiotherapy and nephrectomy. CDR3 protein: CASSPVSGATNEKLFF. In DNA, the CDR3 is TGTGCCAGCAGTCCTGTTTCGGGGGCAACTAATGAAAAACTGTTTTTT.